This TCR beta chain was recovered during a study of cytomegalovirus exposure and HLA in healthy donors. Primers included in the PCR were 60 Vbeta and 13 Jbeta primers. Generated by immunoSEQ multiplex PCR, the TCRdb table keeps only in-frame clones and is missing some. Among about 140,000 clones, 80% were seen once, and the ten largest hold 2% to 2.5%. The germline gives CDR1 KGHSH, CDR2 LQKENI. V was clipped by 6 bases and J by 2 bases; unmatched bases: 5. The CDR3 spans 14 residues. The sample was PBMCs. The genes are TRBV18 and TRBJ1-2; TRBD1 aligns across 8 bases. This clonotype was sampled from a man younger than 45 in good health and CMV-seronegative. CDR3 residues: CASSQRTGNYGYTF. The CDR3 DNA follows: TGTGCCAGCTCTCAAAGGACAGGGAACTATGGCTACACCTTC.